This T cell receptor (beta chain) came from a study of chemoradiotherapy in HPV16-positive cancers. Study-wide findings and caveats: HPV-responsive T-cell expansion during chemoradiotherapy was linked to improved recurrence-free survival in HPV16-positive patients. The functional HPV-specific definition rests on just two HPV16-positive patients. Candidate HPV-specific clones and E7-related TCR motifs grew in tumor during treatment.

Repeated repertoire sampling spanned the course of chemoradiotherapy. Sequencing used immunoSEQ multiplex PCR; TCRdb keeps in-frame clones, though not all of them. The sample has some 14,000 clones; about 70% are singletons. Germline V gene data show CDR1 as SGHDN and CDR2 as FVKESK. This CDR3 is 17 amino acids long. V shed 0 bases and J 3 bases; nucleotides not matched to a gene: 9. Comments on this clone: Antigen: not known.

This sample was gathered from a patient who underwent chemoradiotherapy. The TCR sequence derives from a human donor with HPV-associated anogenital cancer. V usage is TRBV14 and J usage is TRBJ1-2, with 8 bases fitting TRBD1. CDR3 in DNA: TGTGCCAGCAGCCAAGAGTCCCTTCAGGGGGCCTACTATGGCTACACCTTC. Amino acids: CASSQESLQGAYYGYTF.